These 16 T cell receptor beta chains came from one sample sequenced in a study of neurological immune-mediated disorders. TCRdb analysed the 5' RACE reads with MiXCR anew, one entry per CDR3 protein. This table has 66,000 or so distinct CDR3 sequences, around 5.5% appearing once. Material for sequencing was PBMCs. Receptor source: a woman in her thirties with multiple sclerosis.

This clonotype appeared many times. The rearrangement joins TRBV6-5 to TRBJ2-5, with 7 nucleotides matching TRBD1. The V and J ends lost 1 base and 5 bases, in that order; junction bases with no gene match: 13. The CDR3 is 17 amino acids. In germline, CDR1 is MNHEY, CDR2 SVGAGI. This CDR3 is CASSYLSGQIPGETQYF. The DNA for the CDR3 is TGTGCCAGCAGTTACTTATCGGGACAGATCCCTGGGGAGACCCAGTACTTC.

The table lists this clonotype with many counts. This chain connects TRBV5-1 to TRBJ1-1; D gene uncertain. Germline V CDR1 and CDR2: SGHRS, YFSETQ. The CDR3 covers 13 residues. The ends were cut back, 3 bases at V and 1 base at J, with 7 bases in the middle. The CDR3 sequence is CASSSGSNTEAFF. CDR3 coding DNA: TGCGCCAGCAGCTCGGGATCGAACACTGAAGCTTTCTTT.

There are many counts of this clonotype. The chain joins TRBV7-9 to TRBJ2-4; 10 bases match TRBD1. Looked up from germline, CDR1 is SEHNR and CDR2 is FQNEAQ (reference sequence). After removal of 3 bases from V and 13 bases from J, the junction contained 3 bases not matched to a gene. There are 12 residues in the CDR3. The CDR3 sequence is CASSLTGGVQYF. CDR3 sequence (DNA): TGTGCCAGCAGCTTGACAGGGGGCGTCCAGTACTTC.

This clonotype was recorded many times. In DNA, the CDR3 is TGTGCCAGCAGTTACACGGACAGGTTTGCTGGCTACACCTTC. It is translated as CASSYTDRFAGYTF. The chain employs TRBV6-5 and TRBJ1-2, with 7 bases that match TRBD1. The V and J ends lost 2 bases and 7 bases, in that order; junction bases with no gene match: 7. CDR1 is MNHEY, CDR2 SVGAGI, per germline. The CDR3 length is 14 residues.

This clonotype has ten or more counts. V is TRBV20-1 and J is TRBJ2-1, with unresolved D. From germline, CDR1 is DFQATT and CDR2 SNEGSKA (reference sequence). The CDR3 is made up of 13 amino acids. V was pared by 1 base and J by 9 bases, with 13 bases between. DNA for the CDR3: TGCAGTGCTAGAGGCGGTTACCTGGGTGAGCAGTTCTTC. This sequence encodes CSARGGYLGEQFF.

This clonotype has at least ten counts. CDR3 in amino acids: CASSYLAGTTDTQYF. The CDR3 nucleotides are TGTGCCAGCAGTTATCTAGCGGGCACCACAGATACGCAGTATTTT. This chain joins TRBV6-6 and TRBJ2-3; 8 bases agree with TRBD2. Germline-derived CDR1 and CDR2 are MNHNY and SVGAGI (reference sequence). The CDR3 length is 15 residues. V trimming: 3 bases; J trimming: 2 bases; junction bases outside the gene matches: 4.

The table lists this clonotype with many counts. The rearrangement joins TRBV20-1 to TRBJ2-3, with TRBD1 identical over 8 bases. The CDR3 has 15 residues. Losses at the gene ends were 2 bases for V and 4 bases for J; bases not matched to a gene: 8. The germline V gene has CDR1 DFQATT and CDR2 SNEGSKA (reference sequence). This CDR3 reads CSARTGQGVPDTQYF. Here the CDR3 DNA reads TGCAGTGCTAGAACAGGACAGGGAGTTCCAGATACGCAGTATTTT.

This clonotype was counted only a few times. The chain employs TRBV5-1 and TRBJ2-7; D perhaps matches TRBD1 (5 bases). This CDR3 region has 15 residues. V shed 4 bases and J shed 2 bases, with 16 bases lying between them. In germline, CDR1 is SGHRS, CDR2 YFSETQ. CDR3 region: CASSGARGPTYEQYF. CDR3 nucleotide sequence: TGCGCCAGCAGCGGGGCACGCGGACCTACCTACGAGCAGTACTTC.

This clonotype was found many times. V gene TRBV12-3 or TRBV12-4 combines with J gene TRBJ2-7, with D perhaps matching TRBD1 (6 bases). The length of the CDR3 is 13 residues. Trimming took 5 bases from V and 3 from J, leaving 11 bases between them. CDR3 region: CASSAGQRYEQYF. The CDR3 region has the DNA TGTGCCAGCAGTGCCGGACAGCGCTACGAGCAGTACTTC.

In its sample, this clonotype was seen many times. J is TRBJ1-6 and V is TRBV6-6; D is possibly TRBD1 (5 bases). V was cut by 2 bases and J by 8 bases, with 7 bases left in between. This CDR3 has 13 residues. Germline values: CDR1 MNHNY, CDR2 SVGAGI (reference sequence). CDR3 residues: CASSYGGDSPLHF. Here the CDR3 DNA reads TGTGCCAGCAGTTACGGGGGGGATTCACCCCTCCACTTT.

This clonotype was counted many times. The chain carries TRBV20-1 and TRBJ2-5, with TRBD2 as a possible D gene (6 bases). Trimming left V 7 bases short and J 5 bases short, with 17 bases between. Germline CDR1 is DFQATT and CDR2 is SNEGSKA (reference sequence). This CDR3 is 13 amino acids long. Here the CDR3 DNA reads TGCAGTGTCAGGCGGCCGGGGGATGAGACCCAGTACTTC. It translates to CSVRRPGDETQYF.

This clonotype was seen repeatedly, ten times or more. The CDR3 DNA reads TGCAGTGCTAGCCTAAACCCTTCCACAGATACGCAGTATTTT. Its protein product is CSASLNPSTDTQYF. This chain joins TRBV20-1 and TRBJ2-3, with D uncertain. CDR1 is DFQATT and CDR2 is SNEGSKA in the germline V gene (reference sequence). The length of the CDR3 is 14 residues. The germline V and J ends were trimmed by 3 bases and 2 bases, with 12 bases remaining between them.

This clonotype was recorded many times. The V and J genes are TRBV24-1 and TRBJ2-7; D might be TRBD1 or TRBD2, each matching 5 bases. Germline V lookup: CDR1 KGHDR, CDR2 SFDVKD. The CDR3 contains 13 residues. Deletions cut 9 bases from V and 4 bases from J, with 15 bases between. For the CDR3, the DNA is TGTGCCACCTCCGGGACGGATTTTTACGAGCAGTACTTC. Its translation is CATSGTDFYEQYF.

The sample holds many counts of this clonotype. An end of the junction differs from the germline gene, which may be a read error. The J gene is TRBJ1-5, the V gene TRBV7-8; the D gene is possibly TRBD1 (6 bases). Germline-derived CDR1 and CDR2 are SGHVS and FQNEAQ. The CDR3 consists of 13 residues. The DNA of the CDR3 is TGTGCCAGCAGGATGGGGGCCAATCAGCCCCAGAATTTT. Protein: CASRMGANQPQNF.

This clonotype was recorded at least ten times. V gene TRBV5-1 combines with J gene TRBJ2-1; D unresolved. CDR1 is SGHRS and CDR2 is YFSETQ in the germline V gene. V dropped 4 bases and J dropped 13 bases, with 9 bases sitting between them. The CDR3 covers 10 residues. CDR3 sequence reads: CASSGENQFF. The CDR3 DNA follows: TGCGCCAGCAGCGGGGAAAATCAGTTCTTC.

There are many counts of this clonotype. The V call is TRBV28, the J call TRBJ2-3, with D tentatively TRBD1 or TRBD2 (5 bases each). Between the trimmed V and J ends, which lost 2 bases and 1 base, there was a span of 13 bases. Germline CDR1 and CDR2: MDHEN and SYDVKM. CDR3 length: 16 residues. The CDR3: CASSLGAGWGTDTQYF. The DNA of the CDR3 is TGTGCCAGCAGTTTAGGGGCGGGTTGGGGCACAGATACGCAGTATTTT.